Listed here is a single T cell receptor beta chain. A few counts support this clonotype. Its specific antigen is unknown. No base-level quality is on record; no much larger clone is a single base apart. The library was made by 5' RACE. The data were produced on an Illumina HiSeq 2500. The second PCR ran for roughly 7 to 12 cycles and used a J-beta primer mix along with a sample-barcoded 5' primer. A template-switch 5' adaptor carrying 12 random nucleotides introduced a unique molecular identifier onto each TCR beta cDNA molecule. At least 2.5 million CDR3-containing paired-end reads were obtained from each sample. The Mint cDNA synthesis kit, primed by a TRBC-specific oligonucleotide, was used to synthesize first-strand cDNA from all RNA. Following uracil-DNA glycosylase treatment, a first 18-cycle PCR with universal primers M1SS and BC2_uni_R was performed on all cDNA. In the authors' own workflow: Each sample was normalized by randomly selecting 1 million high-quality reads, each carrying a distinct molecular identifier. Instead of being binned into consensus sequences, reads that shared molecular identifiers were thrown out. MiTCR, set to a Q25 quality threshold and the strictest error-elimination algorithm, was used for CDR3 identification, clonotype clustering and error correction. A nonparametric unseen species model with Euler transformation was used to estimate a lower bound on total TCR beta diversity. The public reads were quality trimmed at Q25 with fastp and then assembled into clones with MiXCR by TCRdb, keeping productive beta chains. Merged by CDR3 protein, the rows form single entries marked with the most common genes and DNA. These V and J calls rely on TCRdb rather than the paper's analysis. The sample table contains 250,000 to 300,000 distinct CDR3 sequences; only one count was recorded for about 25% of them. The ten largest clones capture approximately 30% of the sample.

Deletion took 5 bases off V and 2 bases off J, with a span of 16 bases between the germline ends. From cysteine to phenylalanine, the CDR3 is 15 amino acids long. The retained sequence is limited to the CDR3, 45 bases, with the frame set at the first base. The germline V gene provides CDR1 SGHRS and CDR2 YFSETQ. The record originates from a study of blood T cells in healthy people across ages (dated by TCRdb to about 2015). Looking at the study overall: In model experiments, roughly one uniquely barcoded TCR beta cDNA molecule per two T cells was captured by template switching. Four age groups were formed from the donors: young (average approximately 17 years), middle-aged (more than 35), aged (62) and long-lived (about 80). To avoid experimental bias, donors of different ages were distributed randomly across sequencing lanes. Age-related changes in TCR beta repertoire diversity were measured in the study by deep sequencing normalized with unique cDNA molecular identifiers. The study analyzed two additional independent replicas of 1 million unique cDNA reads from the same blood draw for two donors, one aged 18 to 29 and one aged 80 or older. The investigation overall reported the following: Estimates of total diversity from one million sequenced T cells were regarded as lower bounds and underestimates. Compared with the aged group, the long-lived group had more naive CD4+ T cells, fewer expanded clones and increased TCR diversity, suggesting age selection. The CMV infection status of donors was not known, potentially confounding age-related changes in expanded clonotypes. Since profiling was done on bulk unsorted PBMCs, naive and antigen-experienced compartments could not be conclusively compared. There was a strong correlation between observed TCR beta diversity and the percentage of naive T cells measured by flow cytometry. As age increased, observed TCR beta diversity per million T cells dropped in a roughly linear way, and a significant reduction was already evident by age 40.

The 40 or so donors, aged roughly 6 to 95 years, were systemically healthy Caucasian individuals from Russia. Around 10 milliliters of peripheral blood were collected from each donor into EDTA-treated Vacutainer tubes. PBMCs were isolated by Ficoll-Paque density-gradient centrifugation, with at least 7 million obtained per sample. Trizol reagent was used to extract total RNA from PBMCs, with at least 6 micrograms per sample. For every donor, flow cytometry on a PBMC aliquot measured the percentage of naive CD45RAhigh/CD27high T cells. Sequenced: blood. The rearrangement joined TRBV5-1 to TRBJ2-5; the D gene may be TRBD1 or TRBD2, since each aligns over 5 bases. The clonotype originates from a woman aged 70-85 years in good health. The DNA sequence reads TGCGCCAGCAGAGCTACTAGGTGGGGGCAAGAGACCCAGTACTTC. This encodes CASRATRWGQETQYF. The reference TRBV5-1 and TRBJ2-5 proteins fill in what lies around the CDR3, so the full variable domain reads KAGVTQTPRYLIKTRGQQVTLSCSPISGHRSVSWYQQTPGQGLQFLFEYFSETQRNKGNFPGRFSGRQFSNSRSEMNVSTLELGDSALYLCASRATRWGQETQYFGPGTRLLVL.